This T cell receptor beta chain was recorded in a study of CD8+CD57+ T cells in acquired aplastic anemia. General study results and limits: The number of CD8+ CDR3 sequences shared by patients and controls was twenty-nine.

Genomic DNA acted as the template from which TCR beta VDJ combination and CDR3 sequence profiling were carried out. Each CDR3 protein is one row after TCRdb ran MiXCR on the reads. The sample yields about 210,000 distinct CDR3 sequences, about a third seen once. V lost 6 bases, J lost 0 bases, and 11 bases lay in between. The CDR3 sequence is 14 residues long. CDR1 is SEHNR, CDR2 FQNEAQ, per germline (reference sequence). This clonotype was observed many times. Its antigen is as yet unknown. The chain combines TRBV7-9 with TRBJ1-2; D unresolved. Sequencing was performed on sorted CD4+, CD8+, or CD8+CD57+ T cells (not recorded which) from PBMCs. The clonotype originates from a human donor in good health, serving as a control. The CDR3 DNA reads TGTGCCAGCAGTCGACTCCCTGCTAACTATGGCTACACCTTC. This gives the protein CASSRLPANYGYTF.